The TCR beta chain described here comes from a study of CD8 T cells in Susac syndrome. At the level of the study: The Susac syndrome patients were therapy-naive, on corticosteroids, or on intravenous immunoglobulin alone at blood draw.

This CDR3 comprises 15 residues. CDR1 and CDR2 from the germline V gene are KGHDR and SFDVKD. V gave up 5 bases and J gave up 6 bases; unmatched junction bases: 11. After extraction with the RNeasy kit, about 0.5 to 1 ug of the RNA was reverse transcribed using random hexamers. TCRdb reprocessed the immunoSEQ multiplex PCR reads via MiXCR and lists one record per CDR3 protein. Among some 200,000 distinct CDR3 sequences listed, roughly 94% were seen once. The chain joins TRBV24-1 to TRBJ2-7; TRBD1 matches 8 bases. The source is a human donor with Susac syndrome. The sequencing sample was made of CD8+ T cells from PBMCs. CDR3 DNA: TGTGCCACCAGTGGGCCAGGGGGCACAATAAGCGAGCAGTACTTC. The encoded protein is CATSGPGGTISEQYF.